The next 21 T cell receptor beta chains were all read from a single sample in a study of cytomegalovirus exposure and HLA in healthy donors. PCR used 60 Vbeta primers and 13 Jbeta primers. Using immunoSEQ multiplex PCR, the repertoire was profiled, and TCRdb retains in-frame clones only, with some absent. The sample shows around 75,000 clones, approximately 80% of them seen only once. Material for sequencing was PBMCs. All receptors derive from a man between 40 and 49 years old in good health and CMV-seronegative.

V and J are TRBV5-1 and TRBJ2-5; 14 positions match TRBD2. J was trimmed by 3 bases and V by 0 bases; bases with no gene match: 4. CDR1 is SGHRS, CDR2 YFSETQ, per germline. This CDR3 has 17 amino acids. DNA for the CDR3: TGCGCCAGCAGCTTGGGAGCGGGACTAGCGGGGGAAGAGACCCAGTACTTC. Its protein is CASSLGAGLAGEETQYF. The entire variable domain, with the rest obtained from reference TRBV5-1 and TRBJ2-5, is as follows: KAGVTQTPRYLIKTRGQQVTLSCSPISGHRSVSWYQQTPGQGLQFLFEYFSETQRNKGNFPGRFSGRQFSNSRSEMNVSTLELGDSALYLCASSLGAGLAGEETQYFGPGTRLLVL.

As for this clone: Other DNA sequences in the same sample also yield this CDR3. The V gene is TRBV9, the J gene TRBJ1-1, with D tentatively TRBD1 (5 bases). CDR3 size: 15 residues. V lost 3 bases to trimming and J lost 5 bases, with 17 bases between them. From germline, CDR1 is SGDLS and CDR2 YYNGEE. CDR3 sequence (DNA): TGTGCCAGCAGCGCGACGGGACTGACAAATACTGAAGCTTTCTTT. It codes for CASSATGLTNTEAFF.

This clone was detected only a few times. This sequence joins TRBV5-1 and TRBJ2-7; TRBD2 agrees at 11 bases. The CDR3 consists of 15 residues. Per the germline V gene, CDR1 is SGHRS and CDR2 is YFSETQ. The V gene end was trimmed by 4 bases and the J gene end by 2 bases; junction bases not matched to a gene: 5. CDR3 region: CASSIGTSGTYEQYF. DNA of the CDR3: TGCGCCAGCAGCATCGGGACTAGCGGCACCTACGAGCAGTACTTC.

This chain connects TRBV7-9 to TRBJ1-4; D call uncertain. The germline CDR1 and CDR2 sequences are SEHNR and FQNEAQ (reference sequence). This CDR3 region has 17 residues. Trimming shortened V by 2 bases and J by 0 bases, and 13 bases separated the two germline ends. This CDR3 is CASSLTFGTATNEKLFF. CDR3 nucleotides: TGTGCCAGCAGCTTAACCTTCGGAACAGCAACTAATGAAAAACTGTTTTTT.

CDR3 amino acids: CASSLRDSPLNEQFF. CDR3 bases: TGTGCCAGCAGCTTACGGGACAGTCCCCTCAATGAGCAGTTCTTC. The V call is TRBV7-9, the J call TRBJ2-1; 7 bases are shared with TRBD1. There are 15 residues in the CDR3. Trimming removed 2 bases from V and 6 bases from J; junction bases left unmatched: 7. Germline assignment: CDR1 SEHNR and CDR2 FQNEAQ (reference sequence).

The gene calls are TRBV18 and TRBJ1-1; 8 bases are a match to TRBD1. This CDR3 comprises 15 residues. The V segment lost 3 bases and the J segment 6 bases; nucleotides outside the gene matches: 9. CDR1 and CDR2 (germline): KGHSH, LQKENI. CDR3 DNA: TGTGCCAGCTCACCCTTAACAGGGGGTAATTCTGAAGCTTTCTTT. Protein sequence: CASSPLTGGNSEAFF.

This clone appeared a few times. The chain uses TRBV6-6 and TRBJ1-4; TRBD1 agrees at 7 bases. Per the germline V gene, CDR1 is MNHNY and CDR2 is SVGAGI (reference sequence). Trimming at V came to 10 bases and at J to 4 bases, leaving 6 bases not matched to a gene. The CDR3 runs 13 residues. CDR3 region: CATTGDFNEKLFF. CDR3 nucleotides: TGTGCCACCACAGGGGACTTTAATGAAAAACTGTTTTTT.

This clone occurred once. The chain couples TRBV5-1 to TRBJ1-1; 12 bases fit TRBD1. Germline CDR1 is SGHRS and CDR2 is YFSETQ. V dropped 3 bases and J dropped 5; count of bases not matched to a gene: 2. The CDR3 is 14 amino acids. CDR3 coding DNA: TGCGCCAGCAGCTGGGGACAGGGGGCTACTGAAGCTTTCTTT. The encoded protein is CASSWGQGATEAFF.

V is TRBV6-5 and J is TRBJ2-6; 7 positions match TRBD1. Germline V gene data show CDR1 as MNHEY and CDR2 as SVGAGI. The CDR3 has 14 amino acids. The J segment lost 4 bases and the V segment lost 5 bases, leaving 2 bases of the junction unmatched. In nucleotides, the CDR3 is TGTGCCAGCAGTACGGGACAGGGGGCCAACGTCCTGACTTTC. It yields the protein CASSTGQGANVLTF.

This clone was detected only a few times. V usage is TRBV7-9 and J usage is TRBJ1-1, with D unresolved. The V gene's germline CDR1 is SEHNR and CDR2 FQNEAQ (reference sequence). Trimming removed 5 bases from V and 5 bases from J, with 12 bases in between. There are 13 residues in the CDR3. The DNA of the CDR3 is TGTGCCAGCAGCCAGAGCGGCGGGACTGAAGCTTTCTTT. It encodes CASSQSGGTEAFF.

The chain couples TRBV5-4 to TRBJ1-6, with D tentatively TRBD1 (5 bases). The germline V gene has CDR1 SGHNT and CDR2 YYREEE (reference sequence). V was clipped by 4 bases and J by 6 bases, with 20 bases between them. The CDR3 runs 17 residues. The CDR3 protein is CASSARNGARGNSPLHF. The CDR3 DNA is TGTGCCAGCAGCGCGCGTAATGGGGCCCGCGGTAATTCACCCCTCCACTTT.

The chain joins TRBV7-2 to TRBJ1-2; 8 bases match TRBD1. The CDR3 totals 13 residues. Germline V gene lookup returns CDR1 SGHTA and CDR2 FQGNSA. With 5 bases clipped from V and 8 bases from J, the junction kept 7 bases outside the gene matches. DNA for the CDR3: TGTGCCAGCAGCGCCCGGGACAGGCACGGCTACACCTTC. As protein: CASSARDRHGYTF.

This chain links TRBV18 with TRBJ2-3; TRBD2 might be the D (5 bases). Trimming cost V 7 bases and J 5 bases, with 7 bases left between them. Per germline, CDR1 KGHSH and CDR2 LQKENI. CDR3 length: 11 amino acids. CDR3 DNA: TGTGCCAGCTTCGGGGTAGATACGCAGTATTTT. Protein: CASFGVDTQYF.

This clone came up a few times. The chain joins TRBV29-1 to TRBJ1-2, with D perhaps matching TRBD1 (5 bases). Germline V gene data show CDR1 as SQVTM and CDR2 as ANQGSEA. Trimming stripped 1 base from V and 3 bases from J, with 12 bases between. The CDR3 is 14 residues long. In nucleotides, the CDR3 is TGCAGCGTTGAAGTGGTCCAGGGCTACTATGGCTACACCTTC. This translates into CSVEVVQGYYGYTF. The full variable domain, with the rest looked up from reference TRBV29-1 and TRBJ1-2, is SAVISQKPSRDICQRGTSLTIQCQVDSQVTMMFWYRQQPGQSLTLIATANQGSEATYESGFVIDKFPISRPNLTFSTLTVSNMSPEDSSIYLCSVEVVQGYYGYTFGSGTRLTVV.

The gene calls are TRBV30 and TRBJ1-2; 8 bases are a match to TRBD1. V shed 4 bases, J shed 2 bases, and the junction held 9 bases outside the gene matches. CDR1 and CDR2 (germline): GTSNPN, SVGIG (reference sequence). The CDR3 length is 15 residues. This CDR3 reads CAWKYGQGANYGYTF. CDR3 nucleotide sequence: TGTGCCTGGAAATACGGACAGGGCGCCAACTATGGCTACACCTTC. The whole variable domain, filled in from reference TRBV30 and TRBJ1-2, reads SQTIHQWPATLVQPVGSPLSLECTVEGTSNPNLYWYRQAAGRGLQLLFYSVGIGQISSEVPQNLSASRPQDRQFILSSKKLLLSDSGFYLCAWKYGQGANYGYTFGSGTRLTVV.

CDR3 DNA: TGTGCCAGCAGTTACCGACCGGGACAATCCTACGAGCAGTACTTC. This translates into CASSYRPGQSYEQYF. The chain is built from TRBV5-6 and TRBJ2-7; tentatively, D is TRBD1 (6 bases). The CDR3 length is 15 residues. Trimming took 5 bases from V and 1 from J, leaving 16 bases between them. CDR1 SGHDT and CDR2 YYEEEE come from the germline V gene.

CDR3 coding DNA: TGTGCCAGCAGCCTACTGACAGGGGGCTATGGCTACACCTTC. Its translation: CASSLLTGGYGYTF. This chain links TRBV9 with TRBJ1-2, with 9 bases fitting TRBD1. The CDR3 has 14 amino acids. V lost 4 bases and J lost 4; bases outside the gene matches: 5. Germline loops: CDR1 SGDLS, CDR2 YYNGEE.

The chain combines TRBV30 with TRBJ2-7; 9 bases align to TRBD2. The length of the CDR3 is 16 residues. Germline CDR1 is GTSNPN and CDR2 is SVGIG (reference sequence). The J segment lost 1 base and the V segment lost 0 bases, leaving 7 bases of the junction unmatched. The CDR3 reads CAWSVMRAGGSYEQYF. CDR3 in DNA: TGTGCCTGGAGTGTAATGAGAGCGGGGGGATCCTACGAGCAGTACTTC. Full variable domain (outside the CDR3, taken from reference TRBV30 and TRBJ2-7): SQTIHQWPATLVQPVGSPLSLECTVEGTSNPNLYWYRQAAGRGLQLLFYSVGIGQISSEVPQNLSASRPQDRQFILSSKKLLLSDSGFYLCAWSVMRAGGSYEQYFGPGTRLTVT.

The gene calls are TRBV5-1 and TRBJ2-7, with D maybe TRBD1 (5 bases). The CDR3 runs to 15 residues. Deletions cut 0 bases from V and 2 bases from J, with 12 bases between. Germline V CDR1 and CDR2: SGHRS, YFSETQ. The CDR3 DNA reads TGCGCCAGCAGCTTGGTTCTGGACACCACCTACGAGCAGTACTTC. This encodes CASSLVLDTTYEQYF.

Worth noting for this clone: One junction end does not reproduce the germline sequence, and a read error may be involved. The chain recombines TRBV7-9 with TRBJ1-3; D is unresolved. The germline gives CDR1 SEHNR, CDR2 FQNEAQ (reference sequence). The CDR3 has 17 residues. The CDR3 loop is CSSSPPALSNSGNTIYF. CDR3 in DNA: TGTTCCAGCAGCCCCCCCGCCCTGTCTAACTCTGGAAACACCATATATTTT.

The chain is built from TRBV7-8 and TRBJ2-7; 10 nucleotides line up with TRBD2. V dropped 2 bases and J dropped 4; count of bases not matched to a gene: 5. The V gene's germline CDR1 is SGHVS and CDR2 FQNEAQ. This CDR3 spans 15 amino acids. The CDR3 region has the DNA TGTGCCAGCAGCTTATGGGCTAGCGGGGGTTACGAGCAGTACTTC. It encodes CASSLWASGGYEQYF.